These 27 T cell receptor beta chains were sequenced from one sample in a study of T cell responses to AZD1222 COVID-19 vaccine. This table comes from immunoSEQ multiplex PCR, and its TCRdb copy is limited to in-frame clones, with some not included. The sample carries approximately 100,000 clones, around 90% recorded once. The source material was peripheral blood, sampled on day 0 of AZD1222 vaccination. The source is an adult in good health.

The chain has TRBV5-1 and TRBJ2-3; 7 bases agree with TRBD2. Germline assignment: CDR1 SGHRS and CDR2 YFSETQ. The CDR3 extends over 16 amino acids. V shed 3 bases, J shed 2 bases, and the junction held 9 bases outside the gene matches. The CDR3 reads CASSYPSGALTDTQYF. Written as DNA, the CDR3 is TGCGCCAGCAGCTACCCAAGCGGGGCGCTCACAGATACGCAGTATTTT.

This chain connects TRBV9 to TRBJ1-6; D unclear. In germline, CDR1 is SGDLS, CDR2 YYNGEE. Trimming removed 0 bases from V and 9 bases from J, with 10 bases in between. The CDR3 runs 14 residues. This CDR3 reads CASSVGQQRSPLHF. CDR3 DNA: TGTGCCAGCAGCGTAGGGCAGCAGCGTTCACCCCTCCACTTT. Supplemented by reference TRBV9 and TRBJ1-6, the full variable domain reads DSGVTQTPKHLITATGQRVTLRCSPRSGDLSVYWYQQSLDQGLQFLIQYYNGEERAKGNILERFSAQQFPDLHSELNLSSLELGDSALYFCASSVGQQRSPLHFGNGTRLTVT.

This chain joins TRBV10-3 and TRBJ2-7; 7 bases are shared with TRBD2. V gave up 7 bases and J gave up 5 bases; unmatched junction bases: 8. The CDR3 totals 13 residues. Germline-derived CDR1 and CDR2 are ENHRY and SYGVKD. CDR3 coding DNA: TGTGCCATCAAAGAAAGCGGGATAAACGAGCAGTACTTC. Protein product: CAIKESGINEQYF.

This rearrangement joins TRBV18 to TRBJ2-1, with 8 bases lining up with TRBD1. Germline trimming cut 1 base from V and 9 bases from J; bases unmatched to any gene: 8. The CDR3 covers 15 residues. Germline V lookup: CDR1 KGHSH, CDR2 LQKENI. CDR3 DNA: TGTGCCAGCTCACCACAAGTTACAGGGGGGCTTGAGCAGTTCTTC. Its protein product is CASSPQVTGGLEQFF. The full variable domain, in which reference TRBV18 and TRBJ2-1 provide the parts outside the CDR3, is NAGVMQNPRHLVRRRGQEARLRCSPMKGHSHVYWYRQLPEEGLKFMVYLQKENIIDESGMPKERFSAEFPKEGPSILRIQQVVRGDSAAYFCASSPQVTGGLEQFFGPGTRLTVL.

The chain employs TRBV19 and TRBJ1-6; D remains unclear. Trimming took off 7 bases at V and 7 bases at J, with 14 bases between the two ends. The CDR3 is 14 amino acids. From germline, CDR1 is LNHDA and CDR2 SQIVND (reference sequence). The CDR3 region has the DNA TGTGCCAGTATGTGGGGTGACGGGAATTCACCCCTCCACTTT. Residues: CASMWGDGNSPLHF.

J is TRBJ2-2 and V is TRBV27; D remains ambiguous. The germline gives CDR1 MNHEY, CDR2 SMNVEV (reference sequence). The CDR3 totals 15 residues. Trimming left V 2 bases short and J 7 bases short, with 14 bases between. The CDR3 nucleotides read TGTGCCAGCAGTTTACCGGCGTTTGGGGACGGGGAGCTGTTTTTT. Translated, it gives CASSLPAFGDGELFF.

The CDR3 DNA sequence: TGTGCCAGCCAGACGAGGGTAGGGTGGACCGGGGAGCTGTTTTTT. Amino acids: CASQTRVGWTGELFF. The chain links TRBV19 to TRBJ2-2, with D possibly matching TRBD2 (5 bases). The germline gives CDR1 LNHDA, CDR2 SQIVND (reference sequence). V gave up 9 bases and J gave up 5 bases, with 19 bases separating them. The CDR3 length is 15 residues.

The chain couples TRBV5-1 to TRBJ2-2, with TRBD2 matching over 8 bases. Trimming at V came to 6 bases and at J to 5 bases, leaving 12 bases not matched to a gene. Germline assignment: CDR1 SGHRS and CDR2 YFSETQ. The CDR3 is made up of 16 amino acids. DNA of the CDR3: TGCGCCAGCAATGTGGCCACTAGCGGAGGTACCGGGGAGCTGTTTTTT. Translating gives CASNVATSGGTGELFF.

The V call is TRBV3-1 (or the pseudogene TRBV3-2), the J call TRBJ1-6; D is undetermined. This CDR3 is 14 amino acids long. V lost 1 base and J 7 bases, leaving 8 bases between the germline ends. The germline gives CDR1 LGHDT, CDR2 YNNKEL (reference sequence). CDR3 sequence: CASSQGIGNSPLHF. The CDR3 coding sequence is TGTGCCAGCAGCCAAGGAATTGGGAATTCACCCCTCCACTTT.

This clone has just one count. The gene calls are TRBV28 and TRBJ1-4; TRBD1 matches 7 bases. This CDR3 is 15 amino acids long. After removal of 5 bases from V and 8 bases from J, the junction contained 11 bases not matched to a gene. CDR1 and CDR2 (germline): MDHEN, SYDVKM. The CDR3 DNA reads TGTGCCAGCAGTCCTCATCAGGGGGAAGGGGAAAAACTGTTTTTT. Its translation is CASSPHQGEGEKLFF.

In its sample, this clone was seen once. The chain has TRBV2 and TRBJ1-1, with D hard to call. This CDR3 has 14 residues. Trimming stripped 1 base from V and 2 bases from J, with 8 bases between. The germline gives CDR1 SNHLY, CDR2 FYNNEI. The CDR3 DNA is TGTGCCAGCAGTGAAGTAGCTAGAAACACTGAAGCTTTCTTT. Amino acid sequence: CASSEVARNTEAFF.

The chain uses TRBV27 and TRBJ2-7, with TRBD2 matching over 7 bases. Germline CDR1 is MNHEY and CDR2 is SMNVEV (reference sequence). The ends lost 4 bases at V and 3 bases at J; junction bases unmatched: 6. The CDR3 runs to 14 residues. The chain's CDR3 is CASSSNGLDYEQYF. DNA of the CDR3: TGTGCCAGCAGTTCCAATGGACTAGACTACGAGCAGTACTTC.

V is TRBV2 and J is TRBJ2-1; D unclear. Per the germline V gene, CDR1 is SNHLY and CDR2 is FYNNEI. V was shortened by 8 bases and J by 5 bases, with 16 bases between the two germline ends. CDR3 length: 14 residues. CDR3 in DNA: TGTGCCAGCTGCGCAGATTTAGCAGACAATGAGCAGTTCTTC. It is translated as CASCADLADNEQFF.

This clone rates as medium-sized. CDR3: CASSSRADRETQYF. The CDR3 DNA reads TGTGCCAGCAGCTCTCGGGCCGACAGAGAGACCCAGTACTTC. The chain has TRBV11-2 and TRBJ2-5, with D possibly matching TRBD1 (5 bases). There are 14 residues in the CDR3. In germline, CDR1 is SGHAT, CDR2 FQNNGV. The ends were cut back, 4 bases at V and 4 bases at J, with 13 bases in the middle.

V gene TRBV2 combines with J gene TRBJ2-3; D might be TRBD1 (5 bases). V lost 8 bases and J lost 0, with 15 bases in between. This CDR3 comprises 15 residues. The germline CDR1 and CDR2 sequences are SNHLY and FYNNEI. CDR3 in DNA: TGTGCCAGCCATTCCGCAGGGTACAGCACAGATACGCAGTATTTT. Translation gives CASHSAGYSTDTQYF.

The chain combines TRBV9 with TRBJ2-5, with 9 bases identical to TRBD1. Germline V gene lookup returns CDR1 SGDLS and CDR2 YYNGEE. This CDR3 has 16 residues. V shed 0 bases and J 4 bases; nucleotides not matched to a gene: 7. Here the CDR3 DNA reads TGTGCCAGCAGCGTAGCGGGACAGGGTAGTGCAGAGACCCAGTACTTC. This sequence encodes CASSVAGQGSAETQYF.

Here the CDR3 reads CASSNGQGSSYTF. As DNA, the CDR3 is TGTGCCAGCAGTAATGGACAGGGGTCTAGCTACACCTTC. The chain is built from TRBV12-3 or TRBV12-4 and TRBJ1-2, with TRBD1 matching over 9 bases. J lost 9 bases, V lost 5 bases, and 7 bases had no gene match. The CDR3 has 13 amino acids.

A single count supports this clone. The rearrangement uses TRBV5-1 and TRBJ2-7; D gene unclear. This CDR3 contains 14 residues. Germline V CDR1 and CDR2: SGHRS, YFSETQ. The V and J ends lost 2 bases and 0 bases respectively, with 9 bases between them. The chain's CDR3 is CASSLEYTSYEQYF. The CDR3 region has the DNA TGCGCCAGCAGCTTAGAGTACACCTCCTACGAGCAGTACTTC.

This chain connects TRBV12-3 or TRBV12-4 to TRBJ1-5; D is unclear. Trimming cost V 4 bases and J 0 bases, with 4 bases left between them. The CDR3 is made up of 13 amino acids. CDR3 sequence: CASSYDSNQPQHF. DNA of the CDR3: TGTGCCAGCAGTTACGATAGCAATCAGCCCCAGCATTTT.

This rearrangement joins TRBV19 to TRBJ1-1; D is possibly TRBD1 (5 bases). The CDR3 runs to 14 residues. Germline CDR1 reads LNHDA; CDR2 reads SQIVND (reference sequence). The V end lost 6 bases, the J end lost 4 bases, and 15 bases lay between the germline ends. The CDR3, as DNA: TGTGCCAGTAGGGAATCGTCGGGGGTCACTGAAGCTTTCTTT. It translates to CASRESSGVTEAFF.

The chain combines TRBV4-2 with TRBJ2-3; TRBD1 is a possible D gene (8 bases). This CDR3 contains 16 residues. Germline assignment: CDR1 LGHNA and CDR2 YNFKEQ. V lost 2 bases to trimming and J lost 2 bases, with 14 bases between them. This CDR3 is CASSQLDRDYTDTQYF. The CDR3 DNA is TGTGCCAGCAGCCAACTGGACAGGGACTACACAGATACGCAGTATTTT.

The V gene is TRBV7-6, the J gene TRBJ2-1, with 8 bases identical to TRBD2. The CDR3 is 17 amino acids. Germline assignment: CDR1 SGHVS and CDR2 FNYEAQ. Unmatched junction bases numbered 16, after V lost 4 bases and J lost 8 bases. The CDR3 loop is CASSSNSGTRRDHEQFF. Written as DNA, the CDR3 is TGTGCCAGCAGCTCTAATTCGGGGACTAGGCGGGATCATGAGCAGTTCTTC.

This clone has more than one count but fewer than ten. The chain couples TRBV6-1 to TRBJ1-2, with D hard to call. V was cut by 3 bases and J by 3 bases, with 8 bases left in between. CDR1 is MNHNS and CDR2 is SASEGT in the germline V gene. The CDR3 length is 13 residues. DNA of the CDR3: TGTGCCAGCAGTGAGGCCAGCCACTATGGCTACACCTTC. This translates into CASSEASHYGYTF.

CDR3 DNA: TGTGCCAGCAGCACGAGACATGTCTCCTACAATGAGCAGTTCTTC. Its translation: CASSTRHVSYNEQFF. The V and J genes are TRBV2 and TRBJ2-1; D is ambiguous. V was shortened by 6 bases and J by 0 bases, with 12 bases between the two germline ends. CDR3 length: 15 amino acids. Looked up from germline, CDR1 is SNHLY and CDR2 is FYNNEI.

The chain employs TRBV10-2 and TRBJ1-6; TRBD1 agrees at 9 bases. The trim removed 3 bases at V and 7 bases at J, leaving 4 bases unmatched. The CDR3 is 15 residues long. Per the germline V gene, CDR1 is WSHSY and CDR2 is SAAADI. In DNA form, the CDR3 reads TGCGCCAGCAGTGAACAGGGGGCGAGGAATTCACCCCTCCACTTT. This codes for CASSEQGARNSPLHF.

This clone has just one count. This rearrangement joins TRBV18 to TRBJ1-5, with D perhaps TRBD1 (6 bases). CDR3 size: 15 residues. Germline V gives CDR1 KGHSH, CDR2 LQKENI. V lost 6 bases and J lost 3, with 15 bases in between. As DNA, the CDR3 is TGTGCCAGCTCGGAGAACCGGGACACCAATCAGCCCCAGCATTTT. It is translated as CASSENRDTNQPQHF.

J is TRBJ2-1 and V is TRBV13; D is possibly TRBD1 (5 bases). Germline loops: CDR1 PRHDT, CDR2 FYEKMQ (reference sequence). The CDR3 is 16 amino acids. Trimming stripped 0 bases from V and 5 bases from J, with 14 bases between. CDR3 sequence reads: CASSLGQARAHNEQFF. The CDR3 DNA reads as TGTGCCAGCAGCTTAGGGCAGGCCAGGGCCCACAATGAGCAGTTCTTC. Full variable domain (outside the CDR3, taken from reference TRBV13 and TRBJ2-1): AAGVIQSPRHLIKEKRETATLKCYPIPRHDTVYWYQQGPGQDPQFLISFYEKMQSDKGSIPDRFSAQQFSDYHSELNMSSLELGDSALYFCASSLGQARAHNEQFFGPGTRLTVL.